The clone carrying this T cell receptor beta chain has at least ten counts. Its antigen is unidentified. Molecular barcoded adaptors covering alpha/delta and beta/gamma chains were used on roughly 400 ng RNA. TCRdb re-derived calls from the reads in MiXCR, one entry per CDR3 protein. Among about 46,000 distinct CDR3 sequences listed, 20% were seen once. These data originate in a study of read filtering for tumor transcriptome and immune sequencing. Study-wide background: Transcriptome libraries were built from DNase-treated RNA. TCR-mapped reads were about 3.5 to 10.27 million with IR-seq versus roughly 80 to 1273 with RNA-seq. General study points: Compared with RNA-seq, IR-seq gave much higher clonotype depth and reliability.

Looked up from germline, CDR1 is DFQATT and CDR2 is SNEGSKA (reference sequence). Trimming cost V 6 bases and J 7 bases, with 25 bases left between them. The CDR3 sequence is 15 residues long. The genes are TRBV20-1 and TRBJ2-7; D possibly uses TRBD1 or TRBD2 (6 bases each). This TCR was recovered from a donor at least 40 years old with multiple myeloma. Specimen: a population of CD138-negative cells sorted from bone marrow. CDR3 in amino acids: CSAPSEGGKGGEQYF. The CDR3 DNA reads TGCAGTGCCCCGAGTGAAGGCGGGAAAGGGGGTGAGCAGTACTTC.